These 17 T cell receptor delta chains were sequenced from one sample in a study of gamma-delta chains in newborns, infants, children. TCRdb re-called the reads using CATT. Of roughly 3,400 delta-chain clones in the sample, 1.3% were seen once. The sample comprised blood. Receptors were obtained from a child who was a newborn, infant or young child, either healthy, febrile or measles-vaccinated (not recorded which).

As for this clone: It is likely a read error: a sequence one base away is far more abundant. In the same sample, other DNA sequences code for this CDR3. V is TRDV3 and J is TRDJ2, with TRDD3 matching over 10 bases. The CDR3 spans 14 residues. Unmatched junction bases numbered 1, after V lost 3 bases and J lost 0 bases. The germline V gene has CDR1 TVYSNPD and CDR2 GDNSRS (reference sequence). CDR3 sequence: CALLGDTLTAQLFF. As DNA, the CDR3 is TGTGCCTTGCTGGGGGATACTTTGACAGCACAACTCTTCTTT.

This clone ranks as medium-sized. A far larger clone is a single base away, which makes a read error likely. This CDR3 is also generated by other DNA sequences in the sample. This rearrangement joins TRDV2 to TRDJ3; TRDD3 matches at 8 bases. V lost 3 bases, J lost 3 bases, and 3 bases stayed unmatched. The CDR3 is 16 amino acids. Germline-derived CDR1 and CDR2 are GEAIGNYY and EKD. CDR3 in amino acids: CACDAGGYWDTRQMFF. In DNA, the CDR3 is TGTGCCTGTGACGCCGGGGGATACTGGGACACCCGACAGATGTTTTTC.

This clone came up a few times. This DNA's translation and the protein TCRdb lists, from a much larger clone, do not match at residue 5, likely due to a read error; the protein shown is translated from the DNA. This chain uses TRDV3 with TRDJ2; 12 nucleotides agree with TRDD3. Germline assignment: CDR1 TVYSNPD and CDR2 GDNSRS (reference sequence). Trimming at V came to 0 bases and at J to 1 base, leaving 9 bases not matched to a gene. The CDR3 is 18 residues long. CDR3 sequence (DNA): TGTGCCTTTAGATCGATCCACTGGGGGATACATTTGACAGCACAACTCTTCTTT. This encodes CAFRSIHWGIHLTAQLFF.

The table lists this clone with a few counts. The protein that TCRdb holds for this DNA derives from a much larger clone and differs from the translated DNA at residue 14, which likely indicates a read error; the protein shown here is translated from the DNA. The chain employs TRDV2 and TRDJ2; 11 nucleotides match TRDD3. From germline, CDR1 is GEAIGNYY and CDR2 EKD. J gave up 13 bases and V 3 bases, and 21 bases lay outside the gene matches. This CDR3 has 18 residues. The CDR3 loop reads CACDSLGDTKATTRALFF. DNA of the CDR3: TGTGCCTGTGACTCCCTGGGGGATACTAAGGCGACGACAAGGGCACTCTTCTTT.

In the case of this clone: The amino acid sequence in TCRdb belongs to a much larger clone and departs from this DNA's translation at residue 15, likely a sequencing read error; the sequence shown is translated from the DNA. The CDR3 is CAASAGATSWDTRQVFF. Written as DNA, the CDR3 is TGTGCAGCAAGCGCGGGGGCCACCTCCTGGGACACCCGACAGGTGTTTTTC. The rearrangement links TRAV29/DV5 to TRDJ3; D may be TRDD3 (5 bases). The CDR3 runs 17 residues. Germline CDR1 NSMFDY, CDR2 ISSIKDK.

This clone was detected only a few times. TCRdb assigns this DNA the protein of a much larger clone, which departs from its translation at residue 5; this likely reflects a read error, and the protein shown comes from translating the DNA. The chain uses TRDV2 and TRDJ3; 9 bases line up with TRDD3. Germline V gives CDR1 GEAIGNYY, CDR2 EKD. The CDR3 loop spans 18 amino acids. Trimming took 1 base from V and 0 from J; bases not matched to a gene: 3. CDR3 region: CACDTLGESSWDTRQMFF. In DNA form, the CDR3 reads TGTGCCTGTGACACACTGGGGGAGAGCTCCTGGGACACCCGACAGATGTTTTTC.

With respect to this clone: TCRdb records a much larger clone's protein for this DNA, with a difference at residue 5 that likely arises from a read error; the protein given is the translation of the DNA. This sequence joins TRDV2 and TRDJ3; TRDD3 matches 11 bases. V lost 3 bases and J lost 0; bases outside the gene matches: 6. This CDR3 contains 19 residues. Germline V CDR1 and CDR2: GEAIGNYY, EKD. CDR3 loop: CACDSALGDSSWDTRQMFF. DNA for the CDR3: TGTGCCTGTGACTCGGCACTGGGGGATAGCTCCTGGGACACCCGACAGATGTTTTTC.

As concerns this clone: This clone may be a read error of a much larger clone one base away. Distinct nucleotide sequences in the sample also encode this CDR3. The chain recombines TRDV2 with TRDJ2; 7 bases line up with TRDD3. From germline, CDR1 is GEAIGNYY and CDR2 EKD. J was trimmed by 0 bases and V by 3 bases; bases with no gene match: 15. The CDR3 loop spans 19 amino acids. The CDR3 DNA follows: TGTGCCTGTGACCCCGTAATTTCTGGGGGCCAAGCTTTGACAGCACAACTCTTCTTT. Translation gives CACDPVISGGQALTAQLFF.

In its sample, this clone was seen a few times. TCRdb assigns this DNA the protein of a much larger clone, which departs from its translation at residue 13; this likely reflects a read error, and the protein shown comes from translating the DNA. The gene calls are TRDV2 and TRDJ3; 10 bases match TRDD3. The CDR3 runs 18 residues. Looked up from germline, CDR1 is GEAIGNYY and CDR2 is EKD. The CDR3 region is CACDTGGYATWDARQMFF. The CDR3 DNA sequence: TGTGCCTGTGACACCGGGGGATACGCGACCTGGGACGCCCGACAGATGTTTTTC.

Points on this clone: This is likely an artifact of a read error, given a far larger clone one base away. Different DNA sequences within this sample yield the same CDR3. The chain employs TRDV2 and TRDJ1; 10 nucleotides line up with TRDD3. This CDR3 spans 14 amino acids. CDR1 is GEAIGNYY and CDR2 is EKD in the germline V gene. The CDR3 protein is CACDTGGYTDKLIF. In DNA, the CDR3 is TGTGCCTGTGACACTGGGGGATACACCGATAAACTAATCTTT.

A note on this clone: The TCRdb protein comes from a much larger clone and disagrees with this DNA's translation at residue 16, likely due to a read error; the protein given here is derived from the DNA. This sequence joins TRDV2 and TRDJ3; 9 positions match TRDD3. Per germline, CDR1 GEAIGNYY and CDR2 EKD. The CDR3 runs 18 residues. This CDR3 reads CACDLVGDSSWDTRQVFF. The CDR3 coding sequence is TGTGCCTGTGACTTGGTGGGGGATAGCTCCTGGGACACCCGACAGGTGTTTTTC.

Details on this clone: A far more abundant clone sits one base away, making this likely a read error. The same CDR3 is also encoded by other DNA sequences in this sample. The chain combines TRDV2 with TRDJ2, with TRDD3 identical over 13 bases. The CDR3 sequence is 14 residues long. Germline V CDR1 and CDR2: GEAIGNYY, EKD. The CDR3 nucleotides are TGTGCCTGTGACGTACTGGGGGATACGGCACAGCTCTTCTTT. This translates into CACDVLGDTAQLFF.

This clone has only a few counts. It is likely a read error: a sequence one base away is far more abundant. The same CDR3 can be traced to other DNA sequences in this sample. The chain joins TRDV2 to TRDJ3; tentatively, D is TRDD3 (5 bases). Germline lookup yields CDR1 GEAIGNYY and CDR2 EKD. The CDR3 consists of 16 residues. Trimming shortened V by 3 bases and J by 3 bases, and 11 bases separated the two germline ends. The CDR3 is CACDGGGYWDTRQMFF. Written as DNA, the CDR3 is TGTGCCTGTGACGGTGGAGGATACTGGGACACCCGACAGATGTTTTTC.

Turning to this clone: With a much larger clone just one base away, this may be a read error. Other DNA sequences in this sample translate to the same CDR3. The DNA of the CDR3 is TGTGCCTTTACTGGGGGCGAAGCTTTGACAGCACAACTCTTCTTT. Translating it yields CAFTGGEALTAQLFF. This chain joins TRDV3 and TRDJ2; 7 bases line up with TRDD3. V lost 1 base, J lost 0 bases, and 5 bases stayed unmatched. The CDR3 length is 15 residues. Per the germline V gene, CDR1 is TVYSNPD and CDR2 is GDNSRS (reference sequence).

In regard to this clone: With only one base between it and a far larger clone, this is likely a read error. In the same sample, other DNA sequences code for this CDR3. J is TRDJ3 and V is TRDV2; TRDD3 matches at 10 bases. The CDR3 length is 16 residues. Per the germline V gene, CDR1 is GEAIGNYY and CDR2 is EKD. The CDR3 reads CACDTGGFRDTRQMFF. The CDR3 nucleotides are TGTGCCTGTGATACTGGGGGATTCCGGGACACCAGACAGATGTTTTTC.

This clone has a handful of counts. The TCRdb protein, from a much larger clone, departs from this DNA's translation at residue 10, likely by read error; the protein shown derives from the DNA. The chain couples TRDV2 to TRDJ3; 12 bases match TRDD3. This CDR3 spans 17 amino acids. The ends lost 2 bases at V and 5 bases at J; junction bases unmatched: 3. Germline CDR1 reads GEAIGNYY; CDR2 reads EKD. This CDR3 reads CACDILGDTRDTRQMFF. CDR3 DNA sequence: TGTGCCTGTGACATACTGGGGGATACCCGGGACACCCGACAGATGTTTTTC.

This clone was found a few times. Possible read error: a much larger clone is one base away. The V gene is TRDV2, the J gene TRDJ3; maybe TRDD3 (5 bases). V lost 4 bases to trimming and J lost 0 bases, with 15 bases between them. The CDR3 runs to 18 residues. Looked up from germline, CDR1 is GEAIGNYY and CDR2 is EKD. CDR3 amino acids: CACEPEGKSSWDTRQMFF. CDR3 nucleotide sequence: TGTGCCTGTGAACCTGAGGGGAAAAGCTCCTGGGACACCCGACAGATGTTTTTC.